This entry lists 13 T cell receptor beta chains sequenced from one sample in a study of blood T cell repertoires in COVID-19. Profiled with immunoSEQ multiplex PCR; TCRdb holds only in-frame clones, not every one. In the table there are hundreds of thousands of clones, 80% to 90% of which are singletons. The sequenced material came from peripheral blood. The receptors stem from a woman in her 30s with active or convalescent COVID-19.

The chain employs TRBV5-1 and TRBJ2-5; TRBD2 matches 9 bases. This CDR3 has 15 residues. Germline trimming cut 4 bases from V and 1 base from J; bases unmatched to any gene: 5. Germline CDR1 reads SGHRS; CDR2 reads YFSETQ. In DNA form, the CDR3 reads TGCGCCAGCAGCAGAATGACTAGCGGCCAAGAGACCCAGTACTTC. Translated: CASSRMTSGQETQYF.

The CDR3 is CASSGTGQDTQYF. The CDR3 DNA reads as TGCGCCAGCAGCGGTACGGGACAAGATACGCAGTATTTT. The genes are TRBV5-1 and TRBJ2-3, with a weak D call TRBD1 (6 bases). This CDR3 region has 13 residues. The germline V gene encodes CDR1 SGHRS and CDR2 YFSETQ. V was clipped by 4 bases and J by 5 bases, with 11 bases between them.

The chain combines TRBV7-8 with TRBJ1-2, with D unclear. The germline gives CDR1 SGHVS, CDR2 FQNEAQ. Trimming left V 2 bases short and J 3 bases short, with 10 bases between. The CDR3 runs to 14 residues. The CDR3: CASSLSPADYGYTF. CDR3 coding DNA: TGTGCCAGCAGCTTATCACCCGCGGACTATGGCTACACCTTC.

V usage is TRBV6-1 and J usage is TRBJ1-2; 7 bases line up with TRBD1. Unmatched junction bases numbered 2, after V lost 2 bases and J lost 8 bases. CDR3 length equals 12 residues. Germline loops: CDR1 MNHNS, CDR2 SASEGT. The CDR3 loop is CASSETGAGYTF. CDR3 sequence (DNA): TGTGCCAGCAGTGAAACAGGGGCGGGCTACACCTTC.

The chain links TRBV11-2 to TRBJ1-2; no clear D gene. The CDR3 spans 16 residues. Trimming pared 0 bases from V and 4 bases from J, leaving 15 bases between. Germline-derived CDR1 and CDR2 are SGHAT and FQNNGV. CDR3 sequence (DNA): TGTGCCAGCAGCTTAGAGGGAGGGATATTGGGCTATGGCTACACCTTC. The encoded protein is CASSLEGGILGYGYTF.

V and J are TRBV2 and TRBJ2-5; 7 nucleotides agree with TRBD1. This CDR3 is built from 13 residues. CDR1 and CDR2 from the germline V gene are SNHLY and FYNNEI. The V and J ends lost 5 bases and 4 bases, in that order; junction bases with no gene match: 4. CDR3 loop: CASSSNRGETQYF. CDR3 nucleotide sequence: TGTGCCAGCAGTTCAAACAGGGGAGAGACCCAGTACTTC.

The chain couples TRBV5-1 to TRBJ1-2; 7 bases map to TRBD1. This CDR3 spans 15 amino acids. Germline V gene data show CDR1 as SGHRS and CDR2 as YFSETQ. Trimming at V came to 1 base and at J to 4 bases, leaving 7 bases not matched to a gene. Written as DNA, the CDR3 is TGCGCCAGCAGCTTGAGACAGGGAGGCGCCTATGGCTACACCTTC. Protein: CASSLRQGGAYGYTF.

This clone appeared a single time. The genes are TRBV7-8 and TRBJ2-7, with a tentative D call TRBD2 (6 bases). With 1 base removed from V and 0 bases from J, the gap between germline ends came to 22 bases. The germline CDR1 and CDR2 sequences are SGHVS and FQNEAQ. The CDR3 is 19 amino acids. The CDR3: CASSLVVAGSLISSYEQYF. Here the CDR3 DNA reads TGTGCCAGCAGCTTAGTTGTGGCGGGGAGTTTAATAAGCTCCTACGAGCAGTACTTC.

J is TRBJ1-6 and V is TRBV11-2, with 9 bases that match TRBD1. Germline values: CDR1 SGHAT, CDR2 FQNNGV. V dropped 3 bases and J dropped 5; count of bases not matched to a gene: 2. This CDR3 contains 15 residues. Written as DNA, the CDR3 is TGTGCCAGCAGCTTGGGACAGGGAAATAATTCACCCCTCCACTTT. Amino acid sequence: CASSLGQGNNSPLHF.

This clone was counted a single time. This sequence joins TRBV27 and TRBJ2-1; 8 bases match TRBD2. Germline CDR1 reads MNHEY; CDR2 reads SMNVEV (reference sequence). Trimming cost V 7 bases and J 3 bases; bases outside gene matches: 20. The CDR3 length is 19 residues. The CDR3 DNA reads TGTGCCAGCACCGGGAGGGTTTTGTCGGCCTGGAATGGCTACAATGAGCAGTTCTTC. Translated: CASTGRVLSAWNGYNEQFF.

The V call is TRBV3-1 (or the pseudogene TRBV3-2), the J call TRBJ1-1, with a possible D match to TRBD1 (5 bases). The CDR3 extends over 13 amino acids. The germline gives CDR1 LGHDT, CDR2 YNNKEL (reference sequence). V gave up 6 bases and J gave up 4 bases, with 12 bases separating them. The CDR3 spells CASSTVGGTEAFF. The CDR3, as DNA: TGTGCCAGCAGTACCGTCGGGGGCACTGAAGCTTTCTTT.

The chain joins TRBV19 to TRBJ1-3; D is perhaps TRBD1 (5 bases). The CDR3 spans 15 residues. The ends were cut back, 10 bases at V and 5 bases at J, with 21 bases in the middle. Germline V CDR1 and CDR2: LNHDA, SQIVND (reference sequence). The CDR3 sequence: CATESQWGVRNTIYF. The CDR3, as DNA: TGTGCCACCGAGTCCCAATGGGGGGTCCGAAACACCATATATTTT. The whole variable domain, remainder taken from reference TRBV19 and TRBJ1-3, is DGGITQSPKYLFRKEGQNVTLSCEQNLNHDAMYWYRQDPGQGLRLIYYSQIVNDFQKGDIAEGYSVSREKKESFPLTVTSAQKNPTAFYLCATESQWGVRNTIYFGEGSWLTVV.

V and J are TRBV15 and TRBJ1-1; D might be TRBD1 (6 bases). Germline assignment: CDR1 LNHNV and CDR2 YYDKDF (reference sequence). The V end was cut by 5 bases, the J end by 0 bases, with 22 bases between. This CDR3 has 18 amino acids. The CDR3 is CATSGGGGSQGMNTEAFF. In DNA, the CDR3 is TGTGCCACCAGCGGGGGAGGGGGTTCGCAGGGTATGAACACTGAAGCTTTCTTT.